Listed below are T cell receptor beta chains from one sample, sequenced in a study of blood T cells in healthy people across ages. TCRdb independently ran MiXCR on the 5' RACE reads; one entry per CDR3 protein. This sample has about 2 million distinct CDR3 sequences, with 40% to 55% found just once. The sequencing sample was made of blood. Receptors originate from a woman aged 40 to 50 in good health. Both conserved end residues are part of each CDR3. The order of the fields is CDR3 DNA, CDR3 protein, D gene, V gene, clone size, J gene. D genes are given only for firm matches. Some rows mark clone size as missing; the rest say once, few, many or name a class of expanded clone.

TGCAGTGCTCCCAGCGGGACTTACTACGAGCAGTACTTC | CSAPSGTYYEQYF | TRBD2 | TRBV20-1 | few | TRBJ2-7
TGCAGTGCTAGATCTAAGGTCTGTGGCTACACCTTC | CSARSKVCGYTF | NA | TRBV20-1 | NA | TRBJ1-2
TGTGCCAGCAGGAAGAAGACTAGCGGGGGGGCGTCCGAGCAGTACTTC | CASRKKTSGGASEQYF | TRBD2 | TRBV28 | few | TRBJ2-7
TGCAGTGCTCCGAAGACAGGGAAACGGGAGACCCAGTACTTC | CSAPKTGKRETQYF | TRBD1 | TRBV20-1 | NA | TRBJ2-5
TGTGCCAGCAAACTGGACGAATACAATGAGCAGTTCTTC | CASKLDEYNEQFF | NA | TRBV12-3/TRBV12-4 | NA | TRBJ2-1
TGTGCCAGCGCGGGACAGGACAATGAGCAGTTCTTC | CASAGQDNEQFF | TRBD1 | TRBV7-8 | few | TRBJ2-1
TGCGCCAGCGGCCAGGGGACAGGGAAGTTCTACGAGCAGTACTTC | CASGQGTGKFYEQYF | TRBD1 | TRBV4-1 | NA | TRBJ2-7
TGTGCCAGCAGCGCACCCCCCGGTCATACGCAGTATTTT | CASSAPPGHTQYF | NA | TRBV7-2 | few | TRBJ2-3
TGTGCCAGCAGTGTTATGGGTCGGACGGACTCCTACGAGCAGTACTTC | CASSVMGRTDSYEQYF | NA | TRBV28 | NA | TRBJ2-7
TGCGCCAGCAGCCAGGGCCTTACGAGGACTGAGCGTGGCTACACCTTC | CASSQGLTRTERGYTF | NA | TRBV5-1 | NA | TRBJ1-2
TGTGCCAGCAGCATCTACCGAACCACCAATGAGCAGTTCTTC | CASSIYRTTNEQFF | NA | TRBV11-1 | few | TRBJ2-1
TGTGCCAGCAGCTTAGCGTCGGGTGGGGGTCGGAAAAACATTCAGTACTTC | CASSLASGGGRKNIQYF | NA | TRBV7-9 | few | TRBJ2-4
TGCGCCAGCATCCCTCCGGTTACTAGCGCGTTCGGTTACGAGCAGTACTTC | CASIPPVTSAFGYEQYF | TRBD2 | TRBV5-1 | NA | TRBJ2-7
TGTGCCAGCACCCTCGGACTAGCGGAAGAGACCCAGTACTTC | CASTLGLAEETQYF | TRBD2 | TRBV11-2 | NA | TRBJ2-5
TGTGCCAGCCAACCCGGACATAAGCTTAACTATGGCTACACCTTC | CASQPGHKLNYGYTF | NA | TRBV6-6 | NA | TRBJ1-2
TGTGCCAGCTCACCACAGGGGGATACCACCTACGAGCAGTACTTC | CASSPQGDTTYEQYF | NA | TRBV18 | few | TRBJ2-7
TGCAGCGTTACCTCGGTGAAGAAGCCCTACAATGAGCAGTTCTTC | CSVTSVKKPYNEQFF | NA | TRBV29-1 | once | TRBJ2-1
TGTGCCAGCAGTTCCTTCCCAGCGGGGGCTGATCAGCCCCAGCATTTT | CASSSFPAGADQPQHF | NA | TRBV28 | NA | TRBJ1-5
TGTGCCAGCGGCGGGCGGGGGTTCCAAGAGACCCAGTACTTC | CASGGRGFQETQYF | TRBD2 | TRBV7-2 | NA | TRBJ2-5
TGTGCCAGCAGTTCGCCTAGCCTCTACTCCTACAATGAGCAGTTCTTC | CASSSPSLYSYNEQFF | NA | TRBV6-2/TRBV6-3 | once | TRBJ2-1
TGTGCCAGCAGTGGACAGGGGGGTGCTAGCACAGATACGCAGTATTTT | CASSGQGGASTDTQYF | TRBD1 | TRBV6-1 | NA | TRBJ2-3
TGTGCCAGCAGTTTCGGATTTACCAATCAGCCCCAGCATTTT | CASSFGFTNQPQHF | NA | TRBV12-3/TRBV12-4 | once | TRBJ1-5
TGTGCTAGCAGCAACGCAGGGTGGGATACGCAGTATTTT | CASSNAGWDTQYF | NA | TRBV7-7 | NA | TRBJ2-3
TGTGCCAACAGCCAAGAAGTGAGAGGTCAGGGCAAAAACATTCAGTACTTC | CANSQEVRGQGKNIQYF | NA | TRBV4-2 | NA | TRBJ2-4
TGCGCCAGCAGCCAAGAGGTCTCAGGGCGGCAGCCCCAGCATTTT | CASSQEVSGRQPQHF | NA | TRBV4-1 | NA | TRBJ1-5
TGTGCCATCAGTGAGTCCCTAGGAAACTACGAGCAGTACTTC | CAISESLGNYEQYF | NA | TRBV10-3 | few | TRBJ2-7
TGTGCCACCAGTGAGGGGGCACGACAGCCCCAGCATTTT | CATSEGARQPQHF | NA | TRBV24-1 | NA | TRBJ1-5
TGCAGTGCTAGACCCGGGGGGGTTGGAAATCAGCCCCAGCATTTT | CSARPGGVGNQPQHF | NA | TRBV20-1 | NA | TRBJ1-5